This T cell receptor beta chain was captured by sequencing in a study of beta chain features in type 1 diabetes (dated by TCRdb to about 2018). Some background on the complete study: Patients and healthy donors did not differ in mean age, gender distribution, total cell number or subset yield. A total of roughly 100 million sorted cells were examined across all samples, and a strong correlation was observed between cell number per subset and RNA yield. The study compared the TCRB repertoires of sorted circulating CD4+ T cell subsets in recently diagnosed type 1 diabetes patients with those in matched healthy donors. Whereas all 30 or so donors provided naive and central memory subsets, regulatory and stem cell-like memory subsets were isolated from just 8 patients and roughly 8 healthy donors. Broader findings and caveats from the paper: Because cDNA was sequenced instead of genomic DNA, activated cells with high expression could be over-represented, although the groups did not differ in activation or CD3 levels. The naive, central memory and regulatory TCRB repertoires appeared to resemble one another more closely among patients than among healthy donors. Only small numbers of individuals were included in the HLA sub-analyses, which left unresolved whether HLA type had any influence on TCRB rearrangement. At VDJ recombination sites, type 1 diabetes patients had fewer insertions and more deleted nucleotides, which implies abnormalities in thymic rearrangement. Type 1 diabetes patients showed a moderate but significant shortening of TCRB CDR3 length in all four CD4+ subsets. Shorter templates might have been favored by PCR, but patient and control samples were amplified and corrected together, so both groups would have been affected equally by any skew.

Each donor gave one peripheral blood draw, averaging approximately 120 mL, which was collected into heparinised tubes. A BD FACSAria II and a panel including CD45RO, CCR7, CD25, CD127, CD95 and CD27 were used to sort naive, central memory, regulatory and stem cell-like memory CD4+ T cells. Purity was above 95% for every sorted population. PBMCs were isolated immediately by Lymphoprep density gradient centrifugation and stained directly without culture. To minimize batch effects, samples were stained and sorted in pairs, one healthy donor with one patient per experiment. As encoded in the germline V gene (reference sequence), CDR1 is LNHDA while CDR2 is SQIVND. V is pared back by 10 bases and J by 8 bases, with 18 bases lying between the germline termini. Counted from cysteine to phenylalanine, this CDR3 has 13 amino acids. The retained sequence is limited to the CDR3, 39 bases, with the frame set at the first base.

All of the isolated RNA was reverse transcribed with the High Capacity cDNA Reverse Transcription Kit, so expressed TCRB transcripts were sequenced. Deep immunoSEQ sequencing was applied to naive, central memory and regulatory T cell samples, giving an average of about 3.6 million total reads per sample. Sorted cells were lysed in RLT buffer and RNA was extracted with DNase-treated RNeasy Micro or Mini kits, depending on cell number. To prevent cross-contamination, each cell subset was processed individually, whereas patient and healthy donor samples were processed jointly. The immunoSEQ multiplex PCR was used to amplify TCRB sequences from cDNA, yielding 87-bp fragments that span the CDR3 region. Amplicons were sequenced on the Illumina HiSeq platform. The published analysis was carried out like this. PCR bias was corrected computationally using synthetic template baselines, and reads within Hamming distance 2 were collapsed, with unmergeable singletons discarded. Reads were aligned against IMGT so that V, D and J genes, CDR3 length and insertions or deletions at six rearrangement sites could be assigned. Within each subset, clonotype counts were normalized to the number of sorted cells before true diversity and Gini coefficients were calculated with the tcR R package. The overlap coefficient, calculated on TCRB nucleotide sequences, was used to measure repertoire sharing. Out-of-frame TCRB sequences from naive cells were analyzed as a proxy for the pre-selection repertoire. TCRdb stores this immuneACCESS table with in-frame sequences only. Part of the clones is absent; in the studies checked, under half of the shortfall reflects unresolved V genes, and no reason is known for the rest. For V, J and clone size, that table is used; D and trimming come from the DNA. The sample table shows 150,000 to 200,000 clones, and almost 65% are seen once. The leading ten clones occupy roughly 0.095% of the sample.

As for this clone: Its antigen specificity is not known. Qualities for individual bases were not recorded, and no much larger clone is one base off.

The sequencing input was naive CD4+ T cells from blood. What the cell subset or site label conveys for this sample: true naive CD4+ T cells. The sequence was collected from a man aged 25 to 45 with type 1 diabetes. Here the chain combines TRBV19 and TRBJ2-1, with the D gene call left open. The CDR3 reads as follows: CAIGLLGSDEQFF. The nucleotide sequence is TGTGCCATCGGCTTGTTGGGGTCCGATGAGCAGTTCTTC.